This is a list of T cell receptor beta chains from one sample in a study of blood T cell repertoires in COVID-19. Profiled with immunoSEQ multiplex PCR; TCRdb holds only in-frame clones, not every one. The sample holds some 270,000 clones, around 93% seen once. Input material: PBMCs or T cells enriched from blood (not recorded which). These receptors all stem from a man between 40 and 49 years old who had been exposed to COVID-19. Each CDR3 is given with its conserved first and last residue. D genes are given only for firm matches. Clone size, where shown, is once, few, many, or a class for clones that have expanded.

>NA|TRBV27|NA|TRBJ2-1
TGTGCCAGCAGACCTAACTGGTTGCCTGAGCAGTTCTTC
CASRPNWLPEQFF
>TRBD1|TRBV12-5|NA|TRBJ1-5
TGTGCTAGTGGTTCCGGACAGGGGGCTGATTATGGTCAGCCCCAGCATTTT
CASGSGQGADYGQPQHF
>TRBD1|TRBV10-3|NA|TRBJ2-4
TGTGCCATCAGTGATTTTTCTCTGGACAGGGGTGAAAACATTCAGTACTTC
CAISDFSLDRGENIQYF
>TRBD2|TRBV4-1|once|TRBJ2-7
TGCGCCAGCAGCCAGATGATCCGGGAGGGCAACGAGCAGTACTTC
CASSQMIREGNEQYF
>TRBD1|TRBV19|NA|TRBJ1-2
TGTGCCAGTAGTCAAGGACAGGTTAACTATGGCTACACCTTC
CASSQGQVNYGYTF
>TRBD2|TRBV4-1|NA|TRBJ2-3
TGCGCCAGCAGCCAAGAGGGTAGCGGGAGCAATACAGATACGCAGTATTTT
CASSQEGSGSNTDTQYF
>NA|TRBV12-3/TRBV12-4|once|TRBJ2-7
TGTGCCAGCAGGGCCCGGGAAGCGTACGAGCAGTACTTC
CASRAREAYEQYF
>NA|TRBV30|NA|TRBJ1-2
TGTGCCTGGAGTCCTGTCGTTTTGCCGGGTAACTATGGCTACACCTTC
CAWSPVVLPGNYGYTF
>TRBD2|TRBV7-6|NA|TRBJ2-1
TGTGCCAGCAGCCCGAATGCGGGGGGCTACAATGAGCAGTTCTTC
CASSPNAGGYNEQFF
>NA|TRBV30|few|TRBJ2-7
TGTGCCTGGTCGTACACCGGGGAGCAGTACTTC
CAWSYTGEQYF
>NA|TRBV27|NA|TRBJ2-2
TGTGCCAGCAGTCTAGACCTGGGGGAGCTGTTTTTT
CASSLDLGELFF
>TRBD1|TRBV5-1|few|TRBJ2-7
TGCGCCAGCAGCAACCGACAGGGGGCTGATAACTCCTACGAGCAGTACTTC
CASSNRQGADNSYEQYF
>NA|TRBV27|NA|TRBJ2-6
TGTGCCAGCAGTTTAGAGGTACTACTTTGTGGAGGGGCCAACGTCCTGACTTTC
CASSLEVLLCGGANVLTF
>TRBD2|TRBV28|NA|TRBJ2-1
TGTGCCAGCAGCCAACTGGGGACTAGCGGACCTTACAATGAGCAGTTCTTC
CASSQLGTSGPYNEQFF
>NA|TRBV6-5|NA|TRBJ1-4
TGTGCCAGCAGTTACAAGCCGGGTGCAACTAATGAAAAACTGTTTTTT
CASSYKPGATNEKLFF
>NA|TRBV12-3/TRBV12-4|NA|TRBJ1-1
TGTGCCAGCAGTTTTGGGGCCAAAATTGAAGCTTTCTTT
CASSFGAKIEAFF
>TRBD1|TRBV6-5|NA|TRBJ2-7
TGTGCCAGCAGGGGAATGACAGGGGGCCTAGACGAGCAGTACTTC
CASRGMTGGLDEQYF
>TRBD1|TRBV11-2|few|TRBJ1-3
TGTGCCAGCAGCTTGCTCGGGACAGGGGGAAACACCATATATTTT
CASSLLGTGGNTIYF
>NA|TRBV9|NA|TRBJ1-5
TGTGCCAGCAGCGTAGGACTCAATCAGCCCCAGCATTTT
CASSVGLNQPQHF
>TRBD1|TRBV19|NA|TRBJ1-1
TGTGCCAGTAGATCAGGACAGGGGGGTGAAGCTTTCTTT
CASRSGQGGEAFF
>TRBD2|TRBV15|NA|TRBJ2-1
TGTGCCACCAGCAGCTACGGGACTAGCGGGGACAGGTACAATGAGCAGTTCTTC
CATSSYGTSGDRYNEQFF
>TRBD1|TRBV5-4|NA|TRBJ1-2
TGTGCCAGCAGCGGACTGGACAGGGGGAATGGCTACACCTTC
CASSGLDRGNGYTF
>TRBD2|TRBV30|NA|TRBJ2-1
TGTGCCTGGAGTGTTAGGACTAGCGGTAATGAACCCCTTAATGAGCAGTTCTTC
CAWSVRTSGNEPLNEQFF
>NA|TRBV29-1|NA|TRBJ2-3
TGCAGCGTTGACAGTAACCGAGATACGCAGTATTTT
CSVDSNRDTQYF
>TRBD1|TRBV28|NA|TRBJ2-2
TGTGCCAGCAGTTTTTACCGGACAGGGGTAGGCACCGGGGAGCTGTTTTTT
CASSFYRTGVGTGELFF
>TRBD1|TRBV7-2|NA|TRBJ2-5
TGTGCCAGCAGCCGGGGACAGCCTCAAGAGACCCAGTACTTC
CASSRGQPQETQYF